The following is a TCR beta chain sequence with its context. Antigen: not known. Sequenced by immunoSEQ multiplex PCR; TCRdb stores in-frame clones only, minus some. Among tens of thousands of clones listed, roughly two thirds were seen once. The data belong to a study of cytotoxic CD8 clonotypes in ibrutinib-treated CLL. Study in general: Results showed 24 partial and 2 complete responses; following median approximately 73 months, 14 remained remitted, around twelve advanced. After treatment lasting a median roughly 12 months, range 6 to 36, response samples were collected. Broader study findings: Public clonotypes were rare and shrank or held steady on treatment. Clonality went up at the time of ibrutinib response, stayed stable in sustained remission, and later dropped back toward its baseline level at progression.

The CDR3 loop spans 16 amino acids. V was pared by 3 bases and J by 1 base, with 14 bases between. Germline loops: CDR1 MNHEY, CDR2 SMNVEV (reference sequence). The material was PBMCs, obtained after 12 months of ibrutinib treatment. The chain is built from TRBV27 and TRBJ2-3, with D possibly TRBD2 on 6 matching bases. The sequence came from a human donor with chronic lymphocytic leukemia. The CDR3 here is CASSLTAGARTDTQYF. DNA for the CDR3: TGTGCCAGCAGTTTGACAGCGGGCGCCCGCACAGATACGCAGTATTTT.